A selection of T cell receptor beta chains follows, all from one sample in a study of T cells in Graves' hyperthyroidism and ophthalmopathy. In TCRdb, the multiplex PCR reads were re-called with MiXCR into one record per CDR3 protein. Among hundreds of thousands of distinct CDR3 sequences listed, approximately 14% were seen once. The sequencing input was blood. These TCRs come from a man aged 18 to 30 with Graves' ophthalmopathy. CDR3s include the opening cysteine and the closing phenylalanine or tryptophan. D genes are given only for firm matches.

length,V,D,CDR3
14,TRBV18,TRBD1,CASSRRQGDTEAFF
15,TRBV19,TRBD1,CASSIGTEGNQPQHF
15,TRBV10-1,TRBD1,CASSGSGTGIHEQYF
15,TRBV3-1,.,CASSQRTDGTDTQYF
12,TRBV11-2,.,CASSLAPDTQYF
15,TRBV9,.,CASSVDRGWQETQYF
13,TRBV12-3/TRBV12-4,.,CASSLAGVREQYF
17,TRBV4-1,TRBD1,CASSQDSHRGTNEKLFF
14,TRBV4-1,.,CASSQVGGEYEQYF
16,TRBV6-2/TRBV6-3,TRBD1,CASKVIGQGAGQPQHF
15,TRBV7-9,TRBD2,CASSLRGLDDNEQFF
18,TRBV6-1,TRBD1,CASSPSPGQGISRYEQYF
13,TRBV2,TRBD1,CASAGTGNTEAFF
13,TRBV5-1,TRBD1,CASSDQGDGELFF
15,TRBV4-1,TRBD1,CASGRSGTENTEAFF
12,TRBV5-1,.,CASGYNTGELFF
15,TRBV6-1,TRBD2,CASSAWTSGSYEQYF
16,TRBV11-2,TRBD2,CASTQNMALAEETQYF
16,TRBV7-8,TRBD1,CASSLATGTANSPLHF
16,TRBV3-1,TRBD2,CASSQVSGSSYNEQFF
13,TRBV11-2,.,CASSPVDGTEAFF